The next 10 T cell receptor beta chains were all read from a single sample in a study of blood T cell repertoires in COVID-19 (TCRdb year 2020). The library was prepared using the immunoSEQ multiplex PCR assay. TCRdb limited this immuneACCESS table to in-frame rearrangements with V and J called. A share of clones is missing; checked studies link under half to unresolved V genes, and the rest is unexplained. The sample table contains roughly 180,000 clones; only one count was recorded for 83% of them. Around 4.8% of the sample goes to the ten largest clones. Sequencing was done on a sample of PBMCs or T cells enriched from blood (not recorded which). Receptors originate from a woman in her 50s who had recovered from COVID-19.

The chain employs TRBV5-1 and TRBJ2-2; possibly TRBD1 for D (6 bases). Germline V gives CDR1 SGHRS, CDR2 YFSETQ. There are 14 residues in the CDR3. The V gene lost 6 bases and the J gene lost 0 bases, with 9 bases spanning the gap. The CDR3 DNA follows: TGCGCCAGCACCCCAGGGGCGAACACCGGGGAGCTGTTTTTT. Translating it yields CASTPGANTGELFF.

The rearrangement uses TRBV5-1 and TRBJ2-6, with D tentatively TRBD2 (6 bases). The CDR3 contains 15 residues. Germline CDR1 reads SGHRS; CDR2 reads YFSETQ. Trimming removed 5 bases at V and 0 bases at J, with 9 bases between. CDR3 nucleotides: TGCGCCAGCAGAGCGGGTCTCTCTGGGGCCAACGTCCTGACTTTC. Translation: CASRAGLSGANVLTF. The whole variable domain, filled in from reference TRBV5-1 and TRBJ2-6, reads KAGVTQTPRYLIKTRGQQVTLSCSPISGHRSVSWYQQTPGQGLQFLFEYFSETQRNKGNFPGRFSGRQFSNSRSEMNVSTLELGDSALYLCASRAGLSGANVLTFGAGSRLTVL.

CDR3 in amino acids: CASRTQGVRTEAFF. CDR3 sequence (DNA): TGTGCCAGTAGGACCCAGGGGGTTAGGACTGAAGCTTTCTTT. This chain uses TRBV19 with TRBJ1-1; TRBD1 aligns across 7 bases. Germline V gene lookup returns CDR1 LNHDA and CDR2 SQIVND (reference sequence). There are 14 residues in the CDR3. V was clipped by 6 bases and J by 5 bases; unmatched bases: 9.

The chain couples TRBV18 to TRBJ2-3; D ambiguous. Trimming removed 3 bases from V and 4 bases from J, with 5 bases in between. CDR3 length equals 12 residues. Germline V lookup: CDR1 KGHSH, CDR2 LQKENI. The DNA for the CDR3 is TGTGCCAGCTCACCGGCCGCAGATACGCAGTATTTT. Translation: CASSPAADTQYF. Drawing the rest from reference TRBV18 and TRBJ2-3, the complete variable domain is NAGVMQNPRHLVRRRGQEARLRCSPMKGHSHVYWYRQLPEEGLKFMVYLQKENIIDESGMPKERFSAEFPKEGPSILRIQQVVRGDSAAYFCASSPAADTQYFGPGTRLTVL.

The count of this clone is one. This chain links TRBV29-1 with TRBJ2-1; 7 positions match TRBD1. Germline V gene lookup returns CDR1 SQVTM and CDR2 ANQGSEA. The CDR3 extends over 14 amino acids. The J segment lost 9 bases and the V segment lost 8 bases, leaving 16 bases of the junction unmatched. The CDR3 DNA is TGCAGCTTCCCGGCAGGGGGATCTCAAGGTGAGCAGTTCTTC. Protein sequence: CSFPAGGSQGEQFF.

The V gene is TRBV6-2 or TRBV6-3, the J gene TRBJ1-2, with a weak D call TRBD1 (5 bases). CDR1 MNHEY and CDR2 SVGEGT come from the germline V gene. The CDR3 is 14 amino acids. Trimming removed 2 bases from V and 1 base from J, with 8 bases in between. This chain's CDR3 is CASSYATDNYGYTF. The CDR3 DNA is TGTGCCAGCAGTTACGCGACAGATAACTATGGCTACACCTTC.

This chain uses TRBV11-3 with TRBJ2-5; no definite D call. CDR1 is SGHNT, CDR2 YENEEA, per germline. The CDR3 is 16 amino acids. The V end lost 1 base, the J end lost 5 bases, and 17 bases lay between the germline ends. In nucleotides, the CDR3 is TGTGCCAGCAGCTTAGGTATAGACACCCGGTCGGAGACCCAGTACTTC. It codes for CASSLGIDTRSETQYF. Using reference TRBV11-3 and TRBJ2-5 for the parts outside the CDR3, the full variable domain is EAGVVQSPRYKIIEKKQPVAFWCNPISGHNTLYWYLQNLGQGPELLIRYENEEAVDDSQLPKDRFSAERLKGVDSTLKIQPAELGDSAVYLCASSLGIDTRSETQYFGPGTRLLVL.

The chain carries TRBV30 and TRBJ1-2; no firm D call. The CDR3 has 13 amino acids. Germline V gene data show CDR1 as GTSNPN and CDR2 as SVGIG (reference sequence). V was cut by 4 bases and J by 2 bases, with 11 bases left in between. CDR3 sequence: CAWKPLLNYGYTF. CDR3 DNA sequence: TGTGCCTGGAAGCCACTTCTGAACTATGGCTACACCTTC.

This clone was seen just once. The V gene is TRBV29-1, the J gene TRBJ2-3; 9 nucleotides agree with TRBD2. The CDR3 sequence is 15 residues long. CDR1 is SQVTM and CDR2 is ANQGSEA in the germline V gene. V shed 0 bases and J 8 bases; nucleotides not matched to a gene: 9. The CDR3 region is CSVEDTSGGRVTQYF. CDR3 bases: TGCAGCGTTGAAGATACCAGCGGGGGGCGCGTTACGCAGTATTTT.

The chain combines TRBV5-4 with TRBJ1-3; a possible D gene is TRBD1 (5 bases). V was shortened by 0 bases and J by 8 bases, with 15 bases between the two germline ends. Germline V gene sequence: CDR1 SGHNT, CDR2 YYREEE (reference sequence). The CDR3 totals 15 residues. The CDR3 DNA reads as TGTGCCAGCAGCTTGGCCGGTAAAAGGGGTGACACCATATATTTT. This encodes CASSLAGKRGDTIYF.